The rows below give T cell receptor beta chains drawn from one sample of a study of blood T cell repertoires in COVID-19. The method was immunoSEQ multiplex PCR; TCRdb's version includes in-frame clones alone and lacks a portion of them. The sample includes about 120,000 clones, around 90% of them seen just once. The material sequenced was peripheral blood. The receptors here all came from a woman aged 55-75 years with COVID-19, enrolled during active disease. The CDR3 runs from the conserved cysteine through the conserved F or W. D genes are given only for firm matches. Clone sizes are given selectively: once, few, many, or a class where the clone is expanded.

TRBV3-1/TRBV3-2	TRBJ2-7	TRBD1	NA	TGTGCCAGCAGTTCGGGGACAGGGGGCTACGAGCAGTACTTC	CASSSGTGGYEQYF
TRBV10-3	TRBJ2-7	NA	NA	TGTGCCATCAGTGGGGGGCAGGGTGGGCAGTACTTC	CAISGGQGGQYF
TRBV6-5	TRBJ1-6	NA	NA	TGTGCCAGCAGGGGCGATCAGGGATTGAATTCACCCCTCCACTTT	CASRGDQGLNSPLHF
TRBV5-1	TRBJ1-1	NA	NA	TGCGCCAGCACCTCGGGCCAGGGGAACACTGAAGCTTTCTTT	CASTSGQGNTEAFF
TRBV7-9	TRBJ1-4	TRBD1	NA	TGTGCCAGCAGCTTATACAGGGGAGAGCAACTGTTTTTT	CASSLYRGEQLFF
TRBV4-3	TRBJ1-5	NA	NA	TGCGCCAGCAGCCAAGGGACAAATCAGCCCCAGCATTTT	CASSQGTNQPQHF
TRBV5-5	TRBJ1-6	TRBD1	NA	TGTGCCAGCAGCGACAAGACAGGGTTGACGGATTCACCCCTCCACTTT	CASSDKTGLTDSPLHF
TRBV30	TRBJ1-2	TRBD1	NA	TGTGCCTGGGAACTGACAGGGACTCGCCCCTACACCTTC	CAWELTGTRPYTF
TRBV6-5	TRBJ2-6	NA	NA	TGTGCCAGCAGCCGACGGGTCTCTGGGGCCAACGTCCTGACTTTC	CASSRRVSGANVLTF
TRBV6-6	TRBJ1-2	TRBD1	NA	TGTGCCAGCAAAGGGACAGGGGGGGAAGGCTACACCTTC	CASKGTGGEGYTF
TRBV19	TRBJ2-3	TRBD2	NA	TGTGCCAGCCGCCAGGGGTGGCGGGGGGCAGGGGATACGCAGTATTTT	CASRQGWRGAGDTQYF
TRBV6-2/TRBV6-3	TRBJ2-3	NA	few	TGTGCCAGCAGTTTCAGTCAGGGGATAGTGACAGATACGCAGTATTTT	CASSFSQGIVTDTQYF
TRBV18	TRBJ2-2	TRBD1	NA	TGTGCCAGCTCGCGATCGACAGGGGGCACCGGGGAGCTGTTTTTT	CASSRSTGGTGELFF
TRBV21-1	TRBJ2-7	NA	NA	TGTGCCAGCAGCAAAGGATGGGACACACACTCCTACGAGCAGTACTTC	CASSKGWDTHSYEQYF
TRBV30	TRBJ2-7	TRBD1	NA	TGTGCCTGGAGGACCGGGACAGGGGTGGGCGAGCAGTACTTC	CAWRTGTGVGEQYF
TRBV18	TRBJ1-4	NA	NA	TGTGCCAGCTCACCGGACAGAGACGCAACTAATGAAAAACTGTTTTTT	CASSPDRDATNEKLFF
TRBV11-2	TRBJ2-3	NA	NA	TGTGCCAGCAGCTCTTCCACAGATACGCAGTATTTT	CASSSSTDTQYF
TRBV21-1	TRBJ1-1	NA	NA	TGTGCCAGCAGCAAAGTAGATGGGCGGGGCTTTAACACTGAAGCTTTCTTT	CASSKVDGRGFNTEAFF
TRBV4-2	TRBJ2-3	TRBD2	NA	TGTGCCAGCAGCCAAACTAGCGGGGATAGCACAGATACGCAGTATTTT	CASSQTSGDSTDTQYF
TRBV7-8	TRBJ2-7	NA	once	TGTGCCAGCAGCCGTGCTGCGGGCCTCTCCTACGAGCAGTACTTC	CASSRAAGLSYEQYF
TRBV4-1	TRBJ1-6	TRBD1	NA	TGCGCCAGCAGCCAACCCTTACAGGGGCGAAATTCACCCCTCCACTTT	CASSQPLQGRNSPLHF
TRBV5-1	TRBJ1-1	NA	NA	TGCGCCAGCAGCTTGGTGGGCACTCGGGGCACTGAAGCTTTCTTT	CASSLVGTRGTEAFF
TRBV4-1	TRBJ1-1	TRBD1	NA	TGCGCCAGCAGCGTTCAACAGGGGGCAGACACTGAAGCTTTCTTT	CASSVQQGADTEAFF
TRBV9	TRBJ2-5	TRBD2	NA	TGTGCCAGCAGCGTAGGAACGGGACTAGCGGAAGAGACCCAGTACTTC	CASSVGTGLAEETQYF
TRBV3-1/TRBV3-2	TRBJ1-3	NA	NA	TGTGCCAGCAGCCAAACAAGATTCTCTGGAAACACCATATATTTT	CASSQTRFSGNTIYF
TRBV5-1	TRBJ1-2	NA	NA	TGCGCCAGCAGCTTGGGAGGGTTAGGTGGCTACACCTTC	CASSLGGLGGYTF
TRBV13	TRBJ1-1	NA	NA	TGTGCCAGCAGCTTACCAGGTAGGGGGGGAGCTTTCTTT	CASSLPGRGGAFF
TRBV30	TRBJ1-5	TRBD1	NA	TGTGCCTGGGGACAGGGGGCGGGTAATCAGCCCCAGCATTTT	CAWGQGAGNQPQHF
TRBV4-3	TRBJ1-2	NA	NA	TGCGCCAGCAGCCAAGATAGGCGGAGGTTTGTATATGGCTACACCTTC	CASSQDRRRFVYGYTF
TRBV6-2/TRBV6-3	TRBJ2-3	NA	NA	TGTGCCAGCAGTGCAACGGACAGCTCCACAGATACGCAGTATTTT	CASSATDSSTDTQYF
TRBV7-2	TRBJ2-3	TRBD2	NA	TGTGCCAGCAGCTTAGATTCGGGGGGACCTACAGATACGCAGTATTTT	CASSLDSGGPTDTQYF
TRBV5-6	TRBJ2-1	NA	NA	TGTGCCAGCAGCTTGGTTATGTGGGGCGCCTACAATGAGCAGTTCTTC	CASSLVMWGAYNEQFF
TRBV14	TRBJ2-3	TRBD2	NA	TGTGCCAGCAGCCAAGGGGTAACTAGCGTCGATACGCAGTATTTT	CASSQGVTSVDTQYF
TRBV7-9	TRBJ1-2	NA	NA	TGTGCCAGCAGCCAACAGGGCTATGGCTACACCTTC	CASSQQGYGYTF
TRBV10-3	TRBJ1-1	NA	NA	TGTGCCATCAGTGAGGGACTAGGGAACACTGAAGCTTTCTTT	CAISEGLGNTEAFF
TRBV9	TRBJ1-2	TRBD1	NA	TGTGCCAGCAGCGCGACCGGACAGGGGGTAGTGTCATATGGCTACACCTTC	CASSATGQGVVSYGYTF
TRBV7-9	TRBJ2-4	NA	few	TGTGCCAGCAGCTCTATAGAGGCAACCCAGTACTTC	CASSSIEATQYF
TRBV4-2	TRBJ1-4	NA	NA	TGTGCCAGCAGCCTTGTTTCAGGAGGGGATGAAAAACTGTTTTTT	CASSLVSGGDEKLFF
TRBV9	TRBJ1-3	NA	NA	TGTGCCAGCAGCGTAAGCGAAAGGGACACTGGAAACACCATATATTTT	CASSVSERDTGNTIYF
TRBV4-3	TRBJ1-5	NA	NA	TGCGCCAGCAGCCAAGATGAGTGGGGGGGCCAACAGCCCCAGCATTTT	CASSQDEWGGQQPQHF
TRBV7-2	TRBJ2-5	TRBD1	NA	TGTGCCAGCAGCTTGACAGGGGTTGTCGGGGAGACCCAGTACTTC	CASSLTGVVGETQYF
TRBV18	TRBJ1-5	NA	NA	TGTGCCAGCTCACAGGGGGGCAATCAGCCCCAGCATTTT	CASSQGGNQPQHF
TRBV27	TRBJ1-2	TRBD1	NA	TGTGCCAGCAGTTTATCGACAGGGGCCAGCTATGGCTACACCTTC	CASSLSTGASYGYTF
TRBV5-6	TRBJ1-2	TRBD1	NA	TGTGCCAGCAGCCTTGATTCGACAGGGTACGATGGCTACACCTTC	CASSLDSTGYDGYTF
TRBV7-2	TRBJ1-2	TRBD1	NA	TGTGCCAGCAGCTTGGGACAGGGGGCGGATGGCTACACCTTC	CASSLGQGADGYTF
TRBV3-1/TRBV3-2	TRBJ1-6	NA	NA	TGTGCCAGCAGCCAAGCTTCAGGGGATTCACCCCTCCACTTT	CASSQASGDSPLHF
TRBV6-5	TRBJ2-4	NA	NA	TGTGCCAGCAGTTACGCGGCTATGCTAGCCAAAAACATTCAGTACTTC	CASSYAAMLAKNIQYF